The sequence of this T cell receptor beta chain was determined in a study of CD8 T cells in ankylosing spondylitis. Broader study findings: A TCR beta motif made of eight highly homologous variants seemed typical of ankylosing spondylitis blood.

This clonotype was recorded a few times. The antigen remains undetermined. Germline trimming cut 3 bases from V and 9 bases from J; bases unmatched to any gene: 10. This CDR3 is built from 14 residues. Germline CDR1 reads SGHRS; CDR2 reads YFSETQ. The TCR beta libraries were generated through quantitative 5'-RACE incorporating molecular barcodes. TCRdb processed the 5' RACE reads anew with MiXCR; each CDR3 protein has one entry. The sample yields over 700,000 distinct CDR3 sequences, 19% seen once. The TCR was taken from a male donor with ankylosing spondylitis. Sequencing was carried out using blood, either unsorted or a sorted T cell fraction (not recorded which). The chain is built from TRBV5-1 and TRBJ1-1, with 8 bases fitting TRBD1. The CDR3 coding sequence is TGCGCCAGCAGCTCTGTCCCGGGACAGGATCAAGCTTTCTTT. Its translation: CASSSVPGQDQAFF.